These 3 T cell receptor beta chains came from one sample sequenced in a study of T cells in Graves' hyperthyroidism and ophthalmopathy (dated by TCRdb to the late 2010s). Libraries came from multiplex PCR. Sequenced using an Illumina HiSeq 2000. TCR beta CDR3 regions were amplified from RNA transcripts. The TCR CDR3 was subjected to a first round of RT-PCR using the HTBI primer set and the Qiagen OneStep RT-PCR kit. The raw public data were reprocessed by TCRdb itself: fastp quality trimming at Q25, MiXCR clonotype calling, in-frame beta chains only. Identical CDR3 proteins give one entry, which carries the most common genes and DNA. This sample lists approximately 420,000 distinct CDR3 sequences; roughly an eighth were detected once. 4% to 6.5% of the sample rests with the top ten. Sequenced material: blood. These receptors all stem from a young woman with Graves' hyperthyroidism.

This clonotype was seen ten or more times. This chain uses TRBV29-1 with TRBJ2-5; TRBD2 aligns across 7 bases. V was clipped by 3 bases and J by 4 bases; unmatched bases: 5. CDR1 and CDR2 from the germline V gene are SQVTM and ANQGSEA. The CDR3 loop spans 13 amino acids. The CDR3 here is CSVEGGSGETQYF. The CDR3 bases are TGCAGCGTTGAGGGCGGGAGTGGAGAGACCCAGTACTTC.

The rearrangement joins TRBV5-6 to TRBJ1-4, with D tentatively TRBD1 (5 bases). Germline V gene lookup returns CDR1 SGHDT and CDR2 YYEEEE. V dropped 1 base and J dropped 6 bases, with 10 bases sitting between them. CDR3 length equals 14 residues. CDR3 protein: CASSLSGDDEKLFF. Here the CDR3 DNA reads TGTGCCAGCAGCTTGAGCGGGGACGATGAAAAACTGTTTTTT. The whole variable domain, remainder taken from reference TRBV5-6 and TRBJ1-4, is DAGVTQSPTHLIKTRGQQVTLRCSPKSGHDTVSWYQQALGQGPQFIFQYYEEEERQRGNFPDRFSGHQFPNYSSELNVNALLLGDSALYLCASSLSGDDEKLFFGSGTQLSVL.

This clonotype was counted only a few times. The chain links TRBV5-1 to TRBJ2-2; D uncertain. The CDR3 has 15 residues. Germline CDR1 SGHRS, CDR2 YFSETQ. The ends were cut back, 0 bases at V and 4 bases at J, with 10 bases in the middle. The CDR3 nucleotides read TGCGCCAGCAGCTTGGAGTGGTCGCGCACCGGGGAGCTGTTTTTT. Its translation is CASSLEWSRTGELFF.